These 27 T cell receptor beta chains were all obtained from the same sample, sequenced in a study of cytomegalovirus exposure and HLA in healthy donors. Primers: 60 Vbeta forward and 13 Jbeta reverse. Assay: immunoSEQ multiplex PCR; the TCRdb copy retains only in-frame clones and omits some. The repertoire holds fewer than 130,000 clones, with about 59% as singletons. Sequences were obtained from PBMCs. These TCRs come from a man between 25 and 39 years old in good health and CMV-seropositive.

V gene TRBV4-2 combines with J gene TRBJ1-3; 10 nucleotides align to TRBD1. The CDR3 contains 16 residues. Germline V gene sequence: CDR1 LGHNA, CDR2 YNFKEQ. Trimming took 4 bases from V and 4 from J; bases not matched to a gene: 7. In DNA form, the CDR3 reads TGTGCCAGCAGCCGCCTAGGACAGGGGGGCGGAAACACCATATATTTT. Protein: CASSRLGQGGGNTIYF.

The chain has TRBV18 and TRBJ1-4; TRBD1 matches 7 bases. Germline V lookup: CDR1 KGHSH, CDR2 LQKENI. The CDR3 length is 14 residues. V shed 4 bases and J 7 bases; nucleotides not matched to a gene: 6. The CDR3 DNA sequence: TGTGCCAGCTCACTACCGGGACAGCGTGAAAAACTGTTTTTT. Translating it yields CASSLPGQREKLFF.

The CDR3 region has the DNA TGTGCCAGCAGAACAGCGGGAAGGTACACCTTC. It specifies CASRTAGRYTF. The V gene is TRBV2, the J gene TRBJ1-2, with D hard to call. Trimming shortened V by 6 bases and J by 11 bases, and 13 bases separated the two germline ends. This CDR3 has 11 residues. Germline V gene lookup returns CDR1 SNHLY and CDR2 FYNNEI. Full variable domain (missing parts from reference TRBV2 and TRBJ1-2): EPEVTQTPSHQVTQMGQEVILRCVPISNHLYFYWYRQILGQKVEFLVSFYNNEISEKSEIFDDQFSVERPDGSNFTLKIRSTKLEDSAMYFCASRTAGRYTFGSGTRLTVV.

Of note for this clone: Sequence at one end of the junction differs from germline and may be a read error. The chain recombines TRBV7-7 with TRBJ2-3; 8 bases map to TRBD2. Germline CDR1 is SSHAT and CDR2 is FNYEAQ (reference sequence). This CDR3 spans 12 amino acids. CDR3 sequence (DNA): TGTGCTAGCAGCTCGGGGGGGGATACGCAGTATTTT. It is translated as CASSSGGDTQYF. Full variable domain (remainder filled in from reference TRBV7-7 and TRBJ2-3): GAGVSQSPRYKVTKRGQDVTLRCDPISSHATLYWYQQALGQGPEFLTYFNYEAQPDKSGLPSDRFSAERPEGSISTLTIQRTEQRDSAMYRCASSSGGDTQYFGPGTRLTVL.

The J gene is TRBJ2-1, the V gene TRBV9; 7 bases are a match to TRBD2. V dropped 4 bases and J dropped 5; count of bases not matched to a gene: 12. Per germline, CDR1 SGDLS and CDR2 YYNGEE. CDR3 length equals 16 residues. CDR3 protein: CASSLSLAEVDNEQFF. In DNA, the CDR3 is TGTGCCAGCAGCTTATCTCTAGCGGAAGTGGACAATGAGCAGTTCTTC.

The V call is TRBV14, the J call TRBJ1-6; 8 bases are a match to TRBD1. The CDR3 is made up of 15 amino acids. The germline gives CDR1 SGHDN, CDR2 FVKESK. J was trimmed by 10 bases and V by 1 base; bases with no gene match: 6. The CDR3 sequence: CASSQGAGGVSPLHF. CDR3 in DNA: TGTGCCAGCAGCCAAGGGGCAGGGGGCGTATCACCCCTCCACTTT. The full variable domain, in which reference TRBV14 and TRBJ1-6 provide the parts outside the CDR3, is EAGVTQFPSHSVIEKGQTVTLRCDPISGHDNLYWYRRVMGKEIKFLLHFVKESKQDESGMPNNRFLAERTGGTYSTLKVQPAELEDSGVYFCASSQGAGGVSPLHFGNGTRLTVT.

The chain links TRBV7-9 to TRBJ1-2; 7 bases align to TRBD1. The ends lost 1 base at V and 7 bases at J; junction bases unmatched: 6. Per the germline V gene, CDR1 is SEHNR and CDR2 is FQNEAQ (reference sequence). The CDR3 length is 14 residues. This CDR3 reads CASSLGVGTAGYTF. Here the CDR3 DNA reads TGTGCCAGCAGCTTAGGGGTCGGGACAGCTGGCTACACCTTC.

This clone was counted a few times. The chain employs TRBV7-9 and TRBJ2-1; 11 nucleotides line up with TRBD2. With 7 bases clipped from V and 3 bases from J, the junction kept 8 bases outside the gene matches. Germline-derived CDR1 and CDR2 are SEHNR and FQNEAQ (reference sequence). The CDR3 length is 16 residues. CDR3 sequence: CASNQIAGGLYNEQFF. CDR3 bases: TGTGCCAGCAACCAGATAGCGGGGGGGCTCTACAATGAGCAGTTCTTC.

The CDR3 protein is CASSSSGGNTDTQYF. The CDR3 region has the DNA TGTGCCAGCAGCAGTAGCGGGGGGAACACAGATACGCAGTATTTT. The rearrangement links TRBV6-5 to TRBJ2-3; 10 bases map to TRBD2. CDR1 is MNHEY and CDR2 is SVGAGI in the germline V gene. The V and J ends lost 6 bases and 2 bases, in that order; junction bases with no gene match: 5. The CDR3 sequence is 15 residues long.

This clone has only one observation. The chain recombines TRBV6-6 with TRBJ1-5; possible D gene TRBD1, 5 bases. The germline V and J ends were trimmed by 5 bases and 3 bases, with 14 bases remaining between them. This CDR3 comprises 15 residues. Germline V gene lookup returns CDR1 MNHNY and CDR2 SVGAGI (reference sequence). The CDR3 loop reads CASSLSREVNQPQHF. CDR3 coding DNA: TGTGCCAGCAGTCTCAGCAGGGAGGTCAATCAGCCCCAGCATTTT.

This rearrangement joins TRBV5-1 to TRBJ2-2, with 9 positions matching TRBD2. The CDR3 is 16 amino acids. V was clipped by 0 bases and J by 4 bases; unmatched bases: 4. Germline values: CDR1 SGHRS, CDR2 YFSETQ. CDR3 sequence reads: CASSLGTSGPTGELFF. Written as DNA, the CDR3 is TGCGCCAGCAGCTTGGGAACTAGCGGGCCCACCGGGGAGCTGTTTTTT.

The chain joins TRBV19 to TRBJ1-3; TRBD1 might be the D (5 bases). Germline loops: CDR1 LNHDA, CDR2 SQIVND (reference sequence). The ends were cut back, 4 bases at V and 0 bases at J, with 16 bases in the middle. This CDR3 region has 17 residues. The CDR3 loop reads CASSTAAGRLSGNTIYF. Written as DNA, the CDR3 is TGTGCCAGTAGTACCGCCGCGGGACGCCTCTCTGGAAACACCATATATTTT.

This rearrangement joins TRBV5-4 to TRBJ1-3; TRBD1 matches at 8 bases. CDR3 length: 15 residues. V shed 0 bases, J shed 6 bases, and the junction held 5 bases outside the gene matches. Per the germline V gene, CDR1 is SGHNT and CDR2 is YYREEE (reference sequence). In DNA, the CDR3 is TGTGCCAGCAGCTTGGCCACGGGACAGGAAAACACCATATATTTT. Protein: CASSLATGQENTIYF.

This clone was found a few times. This rearrangement joins TRBV27 to TRBJ1-3, with TRBD1 matching over 8 bases. Germline trimming cut 2 bases from V and 8 bases from J; bases unmatched to any gene: 5. The CDR3 length is 14 residues. Germline V gene sequence: CDR1 MNHEY, CDR2 SMNVEV (reference sequence). As DNA, the CDR3 is TGTGCCAGCAGTTTAAAGGACAGGGAGGACACCATATATTTT. Residues: CASSLKDREDTIYF.

This clone came up once. The chain joins TRBV27 to TRBJ2-1, with unresolved D. The CDR3 runs to 14 residues. With 5 bases removed from V and 1 base from J, the gap between germline ends came to 9 bases. Looked up from germline, CDR1 is MNHEY and CDR2 is SMNVEV (reference sequence). The CDR3 protein is CASSLVASYNEQFF. The CDR3 nucleotides are TGTGCCAGCAGTCTGGTGGCTTCCTACAATGAGCAGTTCTTC.

This clone has more than one count but fewer than ten. The V and J genes are TRBV4-1 and TRBJ1-1; D ambiguous. The CDR3 is made up of 16 amino acids. CDR1 is MGHRA, CDR2 YSYEKL, per germline. V lost 1 base to trimming and J lost 6 bases, with 18 bases between them. CDR3 protein: CASSQGEARTGAEAFF. The CDR3 nucleotides read TGCGCCAGCAGCCAAGGGGAGGCCCGGACCGGGGCTGAAGCTTTCTTT.

The CDR3 reads CASSRTSGGAVEQFF. The CDR3 DNA is TGTGCCAGCAGTCGCACTAGCGGGGGGGCAGTTGAGCAGTTCTTC. V and J are TRBV7-3 and TRBJ2-1; 13 nucleotides align to TRBD2. V dropped 6 bases and J dropped 9; count of bases not matched to a gene: 8. This CDR3 has 15 amino acids. Per the germline V gene, CDR1 is SGHTA and CDR2 is FQGTGA.

Of note for this clone: The junction departs from germline at one end; a sequencing error may be responsible. This rearrangement joins TRBV7-9 to TRBJ2-7; 9 bases fit TRBD1. In germline, CDR1 is SEHNR, CDR2 FQNEAQ (reference sequence). The CDR3 runs to 14 residues. The CDR3 spells CTSSPPDRGGEQYF. DNA for the CDR3: TGTACCAGCAGCCCCCCGGACAGGGGCGGCGAGCAGTACTTC.

This clone was found a few times. CDR3 in DNA: TGTGCCAGCCACCGGGACAGAGATTCACCCCTCCACTTT. It is translated as CASHRDRDSPLHF. This sequence joins TRBV19 and TRBJ1-6; 7 nucleotides match TRBD1. This CDR3 comprises 13 residues. After removal of 9 bases from V and 8 bases from J, the junction contained 7 bases not matched to a gene. CDR1 and CDR2 (germline): LNHDA, SQIVND (reference sequence). Full variable domain (outside the CDR3, taken from reference TRBV19 and TRBJ1-6): DGGITQSPKYLFRKEGQNVTLSCEQNLNHDAMYWYRQDPGQGLRLIYYSQIVNDFQKGDIAEGYSVSREKKESFPLTVTSAQKNPTAFYLCASHRDRDSPLHFGNGTRLTVT.

The chain couples TRBV7-9 to TRBJ1-1; D is undetermined. Germline V lookup: CDR1 SEHNR, CDR2 FQNEAQ (reference sequence). The length of the CDR3 is 13 residues. V was clipped by 5 bases and J by 5 bases, with 12 bases between them. CDR3 DNA: TGTGCCAGCAGCCTTCAGGAGGCGACTGAAGCTTTCTTT. Protein product: CASSLQEATEAFF.

The rearrangement joins TRBV5-8 to TRBJ2-7, with TRBD1 matching over 8 bases. V was clipped by 7 bases and J by 1 base; unmatched bases: 4. Germline loops: CDR1 SGHTS, CDR2 YDEGEE. There are 13 residues in the CDR3. In DNA form, the CDR3 reads TGTGCCAGCGGACGGACAGGGTCCTACGAGCAGTACTTC. The encoded protein is CASGRTGSYEQYF. Drawing the rest from reference TRBV5-8 and TRBJ2-7, the complete variable domain is EAGVTQSPTHLIKTRGQQATLRCSPISGHTSVYWYQQALGLGLQFLLWYDEGEERNRGNFPPRFSGRQFPNYSSELNVNALELEDSALYLCASGRTGSYEQYFGPGTRLTVT.

The rearrangement joins TRBV5-7 to TRBJ1-5; 7 bases align to TRBD1. TRBV5-7 is annotated as an ORF whose role is uncertain. Trimming removed 3 bases from V and 3 bases from J; junction bases left unmatched: 12. The CDR3 sequence is 17 residues long. CDR3 DNA sequence: TGTGCCAGCAGCTCGAAGAAAACTGACAGGGTCAATCAGCCCCAGCATTTT. Residues: CASSSKKTDRVNQPQHF.

Written as DNA, the CDR3 is TGTGCCAGCAGCGCGGCCGGGGGGCACACAGATACGCAGTATTTT. Translation gives CASSAAGGHTDTQYF. The J gene is TRBJ2-3, the V gene TRBV9, with a weak D call TRBD2 (7 bases). The CDR3 totals 15 residues. CDR1 is SGDLS and CDR2 is YYNGEE in the germline V gene. V was clipped by 3 bases and J by 2 bases, with 13 bases between them.

The genes are TRBV4-2 and TRBJ2-7; no reliable D call. The CDR3 has 16 residues. V was pared by 0 bases and J by 2 bases, with 14 bases between. The germline V gene encodes CDR1 LGHNA and CDR2 YNFKEQ. The CDR3 nucleotides read TGTGCCAGCAGCCAAGACCAGGTGGGTGAAGCCTACGAGCAGTACTTC. Residues: CASSQDQVGEAYEQYF.

The rearrangement links TRBV7-9 to TRBJ1-4, with D perhaps matching TRBD1 (5 bases). Trimming took 5 bases from V and 7 from J, leaving 8 bases between them. The germline V gene encodes CDR1 SEHNR and CDR2 FQNEAQ (reference sequence). The CDR3 extends over 12 amino acids. CDR3 nucleotides: TGTGCCAGCAGCCAGCAGGGTGAAAAACTGTTTTTT. It yields the protein CASSQQGEKLFF.

V gene TRBV5-6 combines with J gene TRBJ2-1; 8 nucleotides agree with TRBD2. V lost 0 bases, J lost 2 bases, and 1 base stayed unmatched. The CDR3 is 15 residues long. Germline V CDR1 and CDR2: SGHDT, YYEEEE. The CDR3 coding sequence is TGTGCCAGCAGCTTGGTCGGGGGGGCCTACAATGAGCAGTTCTTC. It codes for CASSLVGGAYNEQFF.

This clone occurred a few times. The V and J genes are TRBV7-9 and TRBJ2-7; TRBD2 agrees at 7 bases. The CDR3 is 17 amino acids. V gave up 5 bases and J gave up 0 bases; unmatched junction bases: 13. Germline V gene lookup returns CDR1 SEHNR and CDR2 FQNEAQ (reference sequence). This CDR3 is CASSPAIGRGSSYEQYF. The CDR3 DNA sequence: TGTGCCAGCAGCCCTGCCATAGGGCGGGGGAGCTCCTACGAGCAGTACTTC.